This T cell receptor beta chain was obtained from a study of radiotherapy plus CTLA-4 blockade in lung cancer. Study at large: More than 15% of patients responded objectively, and about 33% achieved disease control. General observations from the study: Expansion of tumor-derived TCR clones was observed in blood after radiotherapy plus ipilimumab. Increased serum interferon-beta after radiation also reportedly predicted response strongly.

With ipilimumab providing CTLA-4 blockade, focal radiation was administered to patients who had chemo-refractory metastatic non-small-cell lung cancer. TCRdb keeps only in-frame clones here, not all; method: immunoSEQ multiplex PCR. There are 40,000 to 50,000 clones in the sample; 82% occur only once, and approximately 3.6% lies in the top ten. The length of the CDR3 is 14 residues. From germline, CDR1 is SQVTM and CDR2 ANQGSEA. V was pared by 4 bases and J by 4 bases, with 16 bases between. Regarding this clone: Its antigen is still unknown.

The specimen was peripheral blood, collected from a patient treated with radiotherapy plus ipilimumab. The chain carries TRBV29-1 and TRBJ1-2; D is perhaps TRBD1 (6 bases). The clonotype was recovered from a human donor with non-small cell lung cancer who had stable disease on radiotherapy plus ipilimumab. The CDR3 sequence is CSVVNRDRGYGYTF. The CDR3 region has the DNA TGCAGCGTTGTGAACAGGGACCGAGGCTATGGCTACACCTTC.